These T cell receptor beta chains were read from a single sample in a study of T-cell memory formation after mild COVID-19. One entry per CDR3 protein results from TCRdb running MiXCR on the 5' RACE reads. The sample holds around 530,000 distinct CDR3 sequences, about 22% seen once. The specimen was PBMCs or a T cell subset sorted from them (not recorded which). Source of these receptors: an adult woman who had mild COVID-19 (a few samples of this study predate the infection). Cell type and time point are not known. The CDR3 runs from the conserved cysteine through the conserved F or W. Fields, in order: V gene, D gene, J gene, clone size, CDR3 DNA, CDR3 protein. The D gene is left open where the match is weak. The size entry is marked missing in some rows and otherwise reads once, few, many or a size class.

V gene: TRBV7-9
D gene: TRBD1
J gene: TRBJ2-7
clone size: -
CDR3 DNA: TGTGCCAGCAGCTTAGAGGTAGGGACAGCTGGCGAGCAGTACTTC
CDR3 protein: CASSLEVGTAGEQYF

V gene: TRBV5-1
D gene: -
J gene: TRBJ2-3
clone size: -
CDR3 DNA: TGCGCCAGCAGCTTGGAAAACCCCGCTTCGGGTACGCAGTATTTT
CDR3 protein: CASSLENPASGTQYF

V gene: TRBV12-3/TRBV12-4
D gene: -
J gene: TRBJ2-7
clone size: many
CDR3 DNA: TGTGCCAGCAGTTTGGGCAGGGCCTACGAGCAGTACTTC
CDR3 protein: CASSLGRAYEQYF

V gene: TRBV6-2/TRBV6-3
D gene: TRBD2
J gene: TRBJ2-3
clone size: -
CDR3 DNA: TGTGCCAGCAGATTCGTAGCGGGGGGATCCACAGATACGCAGTATTTT
CDR3 protein: CASRFVAGGSTDTQYF

V gene: TRBV13
D gene: -
J gene: TRBJ1-2
clone size: -
CDR3 DNA: TGTGCCAGCAGTCAAGGGGGCTTC
CDR3 protein: CASSQGGF

V gene: TRBV7-6
D gene: -
J gene: TRBJ1-6
clone size: -
CDR3 DNA: TGTGCCAGCAGCCGTTCCTATAATTCACCCCTCCACTTT
CDR3 protein: CASSRSYNSPLHF

V gene: TRBV6-2/TRBV6-3
D gene: TRBD2
J gene: TRBJ2-1
clone size: few
CDR3 DNA: TGTGCCAGCAGTTGGGTAACTAGCGGATACAATGAGCAGTTCTTC
CDR3 protein: CASSWVTSGYNEQFF

V gene: TRBV27
D gene: TRBD1
J gene: TRBJ1-5
clone size: -
CDR3 DNA: TGTGCCAGCAGCCGGGACAGGCTCAATCAGCCCCAGCATTTT
CDR3 protein: CASSRDRLNQPQHF

V gene: TRBV7-2
D gene: -
J gene: TRBJ1-5
clone size: -
CDR3 DNA: TGTGCCAGCAGCTTACGCCTACAGCTTAATCAGCCCCAGCATTTT
CDR3 protein: CASSLRLQLNQPQHF

V gene: TRBV29-1
D gene: TRBD1
J gene: TRBJ2-3
clone size: few
CDR3 DNA: TGCAGCGTTCGTCCCGGGACAGTCACAGATACGCAGTATTTT
CDR3 protein: CSVRPGTVTDTQYF

V gene: TRBV7-9
D gene: TRBD2
J gene: TRBJ2-1
clone size: -
CDR3 DNA: TGTGCCAGCAGCTCGTACTTCCCGGGACTAGCGGGTGAAAATGAGCAGTTCTTC
CDR3 protein: CASSSYFPGLAGENEQFF

V gene: TRBV7-2
D gene: -
J gene: TRBJ1-1
clone size: -
CDR3 DNA: TGTGCCAGCAGCTTAAATAAAGGGACTGAAGCTTTCTTT
CDR3 protein: CASSLNKGTEAFF

V gene: TRBV7-8
D gene: -
J gene: TRBJ1-1
clone size: -
CDR3 DNA: TGTGCCAGCAGCAAAGTGGGGGGTGGTTATACTGAAGCTTTCTTT
CDR3 protein: CASSKVGGGYTEAFF

V gene: TRBV4-1
D gene: -
J gene: TRBJ2-7
clone size: -
CDR3 DNA: TGCGCCAGCAGCCAAGTCCCGTTGTCGACGACCTACGAGCAGTACTTC
CDR3 protein: CASSQVPLSTTYEQYF

V gene: TRBV4-1
D gene: -
J gene: TRBJ1-1
clone size: -
CDR3 DNA: TGCGCCAGCAGCAAAAGTGCGACACAGGGGAACACTGAAGCTTTCTTT
CDR3 protein: CASSKSATQGNTEAFF

V gene: TRBV12-3/TRBV12-4
D gene: -
J gene: TRBJ1-2
clone size: -
CDR3 DNA: TGTGCCAGCAGTCTGGGACTCATCTATGGCTACACCTTC
CDR3 protein: CASSLGLIYGYTF

V gene: TRBV7-3
D gene: TRBD2
J gene: TRBJ2-5
clone size: few
CDR3 DNA: TGTGCCAGCAGCCTAGCGGGGACTACCCAAGAGACCCAGTACTTC
CDR3 protein: CASSLAGTTQETQYF

V gene: TRBV12-3/TRBV12-4
D gene: TRBD1
J gene: TRBJ2-5
clone size: few
CDR3 DNA: TGTGCCAGCAGTTGGGGGACAGGAGCGGAGACCCAGTACTTC
CDR3 protein: CASSWGTGAETQYF

V gene: TRBV5-6
D gene: TRBD2
J gene: TRBJ2-1
clone size: few
CDR3 DNA: TGTGCCAGCAGCTTGGTACTAGCGGGGGGGCCGGGCTACAATGAGCAGTTCTTC
CDR3 protein: CASSLVLAGGPGYNEQFF

V gene: TRBV12-3/TRBV12-4
D gene: TRBD1
J gene: TRBJ1-2
clone size: -
CDR3 DNA: TGTGCCAGCAGACCGAGCGGGACAGGGGTTAACTATGGCTACACCTTC
CDR3 protein: CASRPSGTGVNYGYTF

V gene: TRBV4-3
D gene: -
J gene: TRBJ2-1
clone size: -
CDR3 DNA: TGCGCCAGCAGCCAAGGGATGTATAGGGGCTACAATGAGCAGTTCTTC
CDR3 protein: CASSQGMYRGYNEQFF

V gene: TRBV7-9
D gene: TRBD2
J gene: TRBJ2-7
clone size: few
CDR3 DNA: TGTGCCAGCAGCTTAGTAGTAGCGGGGAGGGTTCGTGAGCAGTACTTC
CDR3 protein: CASSLVVAGRVREQYF

V gene: TRBV24-1
D gene: -
J gene: TRBJ2-7
clone size: few
CDR3 DNA: TGTGCCACCAGTGATTCACAGCGGAAGCAGTACTTC
CDR3 protein: CATSDSQRKQYF

V gene: TRBV7-9
D gene: -
J gene: TRBJ1-6
clone size: -
CDR3 DNA: TGTGCCAGCAGCCCGGACACGAAAAATTCACCCCTCCACTTT
CDR3 protein: CASSPDTKNSPLHF

V gene: TRBV7-8
D gene: -
J gene: TRBJ1-1
clone size: few
CDR3 DNA: TGTGCCAGCAGCTTAGAGGCGTACTCCATGAACACTGAAGCTTTCTTT
CDR3 protein: CASSLEAYSMNTEAFF

V gene: TRBV5-1
D gene: TRBD2
J gene: TRBJ2-1
clone size: few
CDR3 DNA: TGCGCCAGCAGCGGTCCAGCGGGACTGGGAGGTGAGCAGTTCTTC
CDR3 protein: CASSGPAGLGGEQFF

V gene: TRBV29-1
D gene: TRBD1
J gene: TRBJ1-2
clone size: -
CDR3 DNA: TGCAGCGTTAAAGGAGGGGGCGATGGCTACACCTTC
CDR3 protein: CSVKGGGDGYTF

V gene: TRBV5-6
D gene: TRBD1
J gene: TRBJ2-1
clone size: -
CDR3 DNA: TGTGCCAGCAGCTCTGGGACAGGGTGGTGGGATGAGCAGTTCTTC
CDR3 protein: CASSSGTGWWDEQFF

V gene: TRBV29-1
D gene: TRBD1
J gene: TRBJ2-1
clone size: many
CDR3 DNA: TGCAGCGCCCCGGGACAGGGGCACAATGAGCAGTTCTTC
CDR3 protein: CSAPGQGHNEQFF

V gene: TRBV4-2
D gene: TRBD2
J gene: TRBJ2-5
clone size: -
CDR3 DNA: TGTGCCAGCAGCCAGCGACTAGCGGGAGGGGCTTCTCAAGAGACCCAGTACTTC
CDR3 protein: CASSQRLAGGASQETQYF

V gene: TRBV20-1
D gene: -
J gene: TRBJ2-7
clone size: few
CDR3 DNA: TGCAGTGCTACCCAGCCAGGACGACTCTCCTACGAGCAGTACTTC
CDR3 protein: CSATQPGRLSYEQYF

V gene: TRBV11-2
D gene: -
J gene: TRBJ2-7
clone size: -
CDR3 DNA: TGTGCCAGCAGCTTAGAGCCAGGGACCTACGAGCAGTACTTC
CDR3 protein: CASSLEPGTYEQYF

V gene: TRBV29-1
D gene: -
J gene: TRBJ1-1
clone size: -
CDR3 DNA: TGCAGCGTTGAAGACGAACGGATCGAAGCTTTCTTT
CDR3 protein: CSVEDERIEAFF

V gene: TRBV4-3
D gene: -
J gene: TRBJ2-7
clone size: -
CDR3 DNA: TGCGCCAGCAGCCCGAAGCTAAGACTAGGTCAGTACGAGCAGTACTTC
CDR3 protein: CASSPKLRLGQYEQYF

V gene: TRBV6-5
D gene: -
J gene: TRBJ1-5
clone size: -
CDR3 DNA: TGTGCCAGCGGGGGAAGGAACAATCAGCCCCAGCATTTT
CDR3 protein: CASGGRNNQPQHF

V gene: TRBV6-5
D gene: TRBD2
J gene: TRBJ2-7
clone size: -
CDR3 DNA: TGTGCCAGCACCCGCGCGGGAGGGCGAAACGAGCAGTACTTC
CDR3 protein: CASTRAGGRNEQYF

V gene: TRBV5-6
D gene: -
J gene: TRBJ2-5
clone size: few
CDR3 DNA: TGTGCCAGCAGCTGGACGGTGGCCCAAGAGACCCAGTACTTC
CDR3 protein: CASSWTVAQETQYF

V gene: TRBV10-3
D gene: TRBD1
J gene: TRBJ1-5
clone size: few
CDR3 DNA: TGTGCCATCAGTGGTACAGGGGGCCAGCCCCAGCATTTT
CDR3 protein: CAISGTGGQPQHF